The clone carrying this TCR beta chain was found a few times. Its target is not known. Germline lookup yields CDR1 SGHDT and CDR2 YYEEEE. This CDR3 contains 14 residues. The V end was cut by 0 bases, the J end by 6 bases, with 10 bases between. UMIs were added to TCR cDNA along with a universal primer site when it was made by 5'RACE template switching. Each CDR3 protein gets one entry after TCRdb re-called the 5' RACE reads with MiXCR. The repertoire holds some 120,000 distinct CDR3 sequences, with under 9% as singletons. The sample comes from a study of T cells after yellow fever vaccination. The overall study: Any fraction with a low cell number was prepared using SMART-Seq v4 Ultra Low Input.

Study outcomes and limitations: Clonotypes appearing in both CD4 and CD8 compartments existed, and their share was small.

The chain combines TRBV5-6 with TRBJ2-1; D is unresolved. This specimen consisted of CD8+ T cells sorted from PBMCs, obtained on the day of the yellow fever booster vaccination. The receptor comes from a man aged 18 to 30 who received the YFV17D yellow fever vaccine. In DNA form, the CDR3 reads TGTGCCAGCAGCTTGGCTCTAGTAGGCAATGAGCAGTTCTTC. Its translation: CASSLALVGNEQFF.